The source of this T cell receptor beta chain is a study of blood T cell repertoires in COVID-19. Study in general: Nucleic acid was either cDNA or gDNA, and it came from T cells, B-cell-depleted T cells, or PBMCs.

The assay was immunoSEQ multiplex PCR, and TCRdb's table has in-frame clones only and misses some. The sample lists 250,000 to 350,000 clones; 90% were seen once. Enrolled through a virtual design, the participants were between roughly 18 and 100 years of age and came from 24 US areas. Germline V gene lookup returns CDR1 MNHEY and CDR2 SMNVEV (reference sequence). CDR3 length: 19 amino acids. V lost 4 bases, J lost 1 base, and 11 bases stayed unmatched. V and J are TRBV27 and TRBJ2-3; 13 nucleotides line up with TRBD2. Sequenced input: PBMCs or T cells enriched from blood (not recorded which). The receptor was derived from a woman aged 18-29 years with acute COVID-19. The CDR3 DNA reads TGTGCCAGCAGTTCGAACGGACTAGCGGGAGTATTGCGCACAGATACGCAGTATTTT. This sequence encodes CASSSNGLAGVLRTDTQYF.